The 14 T cell receptor beta chains below all came from one sample that was sequenced in a study of T cell responses to AZD1222 COVID-19 vaccine. TCRdb's table, derived via immunoSEQ multiplex PCR, lists solely in-frame clones and lacks some. The sample lists under 200,000 clones; around nine tenths were seen once. Sequenced here: peripheral blood, sampled 28 days after the second AZD1222 dose. The source of these receptors is an adult who received the AZD1222 COVID-19 vaccine.

The J gene is TRBJ2-2, the V gene TRBV30, with D perhaps matching TRBD1 (5 bases). In germline, CDR1 is GTSNPN, CDR2 SVGIG (reference sequence). V gave up 3 bases and J gave up 5 bases, with 13 bases separating them. The length of the CDR3 is 14 residues. The CDR3 loop is CAWSLGSGTGELFF. DNA of the CDR3: TGTGCCTGGAGCCTAGGGTCAGGGACCGGGGAGCTGTTTTTT.

This chain links TRBV7-2 with TRBJ1-5; D gene unclear. Germline-derived CDR1 and CDR2 are SGHTA and FQGNSA. This CDR3 has 13 residues. The V end was cut by 5 bases, the J end by 0 bases, with 5 bases between. CDR3 region: CASSPRSNQPQHF. CDR3 in DNA: TGTGCCAGCAGCCCCCGTAGCAATCAGCCCCAGCATTTT.

The V call is TRBV6-5, the J call TRBJ2-7; 10 positions match TRBD1. Germline CDR1 MNHEY, CDR2 SVGAGI. V trimming: 7 bases; J trimming: 3 bases; junction bases outside the gene matches: 9. The length of the CDR3 is 15 residues. The CDR3 here is CASNVAGTGDYEQYF. In nucleotides, the CDR3 is TGTGCCAGCAACGTCGCCGGGACAGGGGACTACGAGCAGTACTTC.

This clone was picked up one time. The CDR3 nucleotides are TGCGCCAGCAGCCATGCTGCAGGGAGGGGGCAAGAGACCCAGTACTTC. Its translation: CASSHAAGRGQETQYF. The chain carries TRBV4-3 and TRBJ2-5, with D maybe TRBD2 (7 bases). From germline, CDR1 is LGHNA and CDR2 YSLEER. The V end lost 3 bases, the J end lost 2 bases, and 16 bases lay between the germline ends. This CDR3 contains 16 residues.

This rearrangement joins TRBV11-2 to TRBJ2-1; 11 nucleotides match TRBD2. V lost 5 bases and J lost 4; bases outside the gene matches: 7. CDR3 length equals 16 residues. Germline V gene data show CDR1 as SGHAT and CDR2 as FQNNGV. CDR3 residues: CASSRLTSGRYNEQFF. CDR3 DNA: TGTGCCAGCAGCCGCCTCACTAGCGGGAGATACAATGAGCAGTTCTTC.

This sequence joins TRBV7-9 and TRBJ1-5, with TRBD1 identical over 10 bases. There are 16 residues in the CDR3. CDR1 and CDR2 from the germline V gene are SEHNR and FQNEAQ (reference sequence). The junction had 7 bases not matched to a gene; V was cut back by 5 bases and J by 3 bases. The DNA for the CDR3 is TGTGCCAGCAGCAGCCGGGACAGGGGCGACAATCAGCCCCAGCATTTT. Amino acids: CASSSRDRGDNQPQHF. Supplemented by reference TRBV7-9 and TRBJ1-5, the full variable domain reads DTGVSQNPRHKITKRGQNVTFRCDPISEHNRLYWYRQTLGQGPEFLTYFQNEAQLEKSRLLSDRFSAERPKGSFSTLEIQRTEQGDSAMYLCASSSRDRGDNQPQHFGDGTRLSIL.

The rearrangement uses TRBV5-1 and TRBJ2-3; no reliable D call. The CDR3 is made up of 14 amino acids. Germline assignment: CDR1 SGHRS and CDR2 YFSETQ. V was shortened by 0 bases and J by 2 bases, with 7 bases between the two germline ends. DNA of the CDR3: TGCGCCAGCAGCTTGGCTACTTTCACAGATACGCAGTATTTT. It yields the protein CASSLATFTDTQYF. The full variable domain, in which reference TRBV5-1 and TRBJ2-3 provide the parts outside the CDR3, is KAGVTQTPRYLIKTRGQQVTLSCSPISGHRSVSWYQQTPGQGLQFLFEYFSETQRNKGNFPGRFSGRQFSNSRSEMNVSTLELGDSALYLCASSLATFTDTQYFGPGTRLTVL.

Worth noting for this clone: A junction boundary mismatches the germline segment, possibly from a read error. The CDR3 spells CASSLEGGRVNF. DNA for the CDR3: TGTGCCAGCAGTTTAGAAGGCGGGAGGGTGAACTTC. V and J are TRBV12-3 or TRBV12-4 and TRBJ2-7; 9 nucleotides agree with TRBD2. The CDR3 is 12 amino acids.

V usage is TRBV7-2 and J usage is TRBJ2-2; D is unresolved. Germline CDR1 reads SGHTA; CDR2 reads FQGNSA. This CDR3 is built from 14 residues. Deletions cut 4 bases from V and 1 base from J, with 7 bases between. CDR3 amino acids: CASSWKRNTGELFF. CDR3 nucleotide sequence: TGTGCCAGCAGCTGGAAGCGGAACACCGGGGAGCTGTTTTTT.

This rearrangement joins TRBV9 to TRBJ2-7, with 12 nucleotides matching TRBD2. Looked up from germline, CDR1 is SGDLS and CDR2 is YYNGEE. V shed 3 bases, J shed 2 bases, and the junction held 9 bases outside the gene matches. This CDR3 comprises 17 residues. The CDR3 bases are TGTGCCAGCAGCGCCCGCCCCCGACTAGCGGGAGCCTACGAGCAGTACTTC. Amino acids: CASSARPRLAGAYEQYF.

The rearrangement uses TRBV7-9 and TRBJ1-4; TRBD1 might be the D (6 bases). The CDR3 is 14 amino acids. Trimming pared 2 bases from V and 7 bases from J, leaving 11 bases between. Germline V gene lookup returns CDR1 SEHNR and CDR2 FQNEAQ (reference sequence). CDR3: CASSLQGGGEKLFF. CDR3 DNA sequence: TGTGCCAGCAGCTTACAAGGGGGTGGTGAAAAACTGTTTTTT.

The chain is built from TRBV7-9 and TRBJ1-2; TRBD1 might be the D (5 bases). Trimming removed 1 base at V and 2 bases at J, with 5 bases between. The CDR3 extends over 13 amino acids. CDR1 and CDR2 from the germline V gene are SEHNR and FQNEAQ (reference sequence). This CDR3 is CASSLGGNYGYTF. For the CDR3, the DNA is TGTGCCAGCAGCTTAGGGGGGAACTATGGCTACACCTTC.

The chain recombines TRBV18 with TRBJ2-6; D not resolved. The V gene lost 2 bases and the J gene lost 3 bases, with 8 bases spanning the gap. CDR1 and CDR2 (germline): KGHSH, LQKENI. CDR3 length: 15 residues. The CDR3 sequence: CASSPIRDGANVLTF. Here the CDR3 DNA reads TGTGCCAGCTCACCAATTAGGGATGGGGCCAACGTCCTGACTTTC. The full variable domain, its missing parts supplied by reference TRBV18 and TRBJ2-6, is NAGVMQNPRHLVRRRGQEARLRCSPMKGHSHVYWYRQLPEEGLKFMVYLQKENIIDESGMPKERFSAEFPKEGPSILRIQQVVRGDSAAYFCASSPIRDGANVLTFGAGSRLTVL.

V and J are TRBV15 and TRBJ2-7; tentatively, D is TRBD1 (6 bases). Germline lookup yields CDR1 LNHNV and CDR2 YYDKDF (reference sequence). V was cut by 6 bases and J by 0 bases, with 12 bases left in between. The CDR3 has 14 residues. The chain's CDR3 is CATRDDRSSYEQYF. For the CDR3, the DNA is TGTGCCACCAGAGACGACAGGTCCTCCTACGAGCAGTACTTC.